The rows below give T cell receptor beta chains drawn from one sample of a study of blood T cell repertoires in COVID-19. The repertoire was sequenced with immunoSEQ multiplex PCR; TCRdb's copy has only in-frame clones and lacks some. The table has about 390,000 clones, around 87% seen once. Sequenced: peripheral blood. The receptors were sampled from a woman aged 60-75 years with COVID-19, enrolled during active disease. The CDR3 runs from the conserved cysteine through the conserved F or W.

v_call	cdr3_length	cdr3_aa
TRBV4-1	17	CASSQKGTGVSGNTIYF
TRBV6-5	13	CAARSSYNSPLHF
TRBV19	18	CASSILGGLGRGTGELFF
TRBV5-1	18	CASSLYPSRSSYNSPLHF
TRBV6-5	13	CASMGSTFYGYTF
TRBV9	17	CASSREGGTLAKNIQYF
TRBV5-1	16	CASSPTQMAGWNEQFF
TRBV3-1/TRBV3-2	13	CASSLAVGTEAFF
TRBV5-1	17	CASSSASGTGGTDTQYF
TRBV7-7	14	CASSGQAPQETQYF
TRBV9	16	CASSVGPGGAGNTIYF
TRBV29-1	14	CSVRGTGSQETQYF
TRBV6-5	16	CASSSGAGGAYNEQFF
TRBV5-1	13	CASSLVQNYEQYF
TRBV23-1	13	CASSPTRYQPQHF
TRBV28	12	CASSPSYYEQYF
TRBV6-5	16	CASSSRLAGGPGEQFF
TRBV28	14	CASSRTGPYSPLHF
TRBV6-5	15	CASSWGQDGTGELFF
TRBV7-8	18	CASSLVGRQGSLTGELFF
TRBV14	12	CASSHGARGYTF
TRBV28	14	CASSLDKAIYGYTF
TRBV5-1	13	CASSRERIYGYTF
TRBV14	14	CASSPITEAYEQYF
TRBV6-6	13	CAAQGFRGTEAFF
TRBV14	14	CASSQYRNTGELFF
TRBV5-1	14	CASSLQGASYEQYF
TRBV14	16	CASSRGGALDYNEQFF
TRBV2	14	CASSELRAGNIQYF
TRBV6-2/TRBV6-3	16	CASRPKGAQGRNGYTF
TRBV3-1/TRBV3-2	13	CASSLAWGETQYF
TRBV5-1	16	CASSPAGGGGTYEQYF
TRBV10-2	17	CASSESRGPANTGELFF
TRBV5-1	16	CASSLTTGLYGEKLFF
TRBV11-2	14	CASSLSWGPYEQYF
TRBV28	13	CASKPPIQAPLHF
TRBV18	18	CASPPFGQGSFYNSPLHF
TRBV2	12	CASVATHNEQFF
TRBV6-5	12	CASRGGSDTQYF
TRBV27	15	CASKNQGTAGNTIYF
TRBV5-6	16	CASSLERQIGPYEQYF
TRBV12-3/TRBV12-4	12	CASRGGTYEQYF
TRBV7-3	14	CASSPAGAADTQYF
TRBV5-6	16	CASSLVMGPAYNEQFF
TRBV15	16	CATSSPRGAGTDTQYF
TRBV30	11	CACRTVGEQYF
TRBV2	15	CAISIQGSGNQPQHF
TRBV6-5	14	CASSYEGADNEQYF
TRBV28	14	CASSLAGEWETQYF
TRBV6-2/TRBV6-3	14	CASSYGGELYEQYF
TRBV5-1	14	CASSPTGDYNEQFF
TRBV7-3	13	CASAQRGGGEQFF
TRBV30	14	CAWSAGQGDQPQHF
TRBV6-4	14	CASSAQAATDTQYF
TRBV5-6	13	CASSLERNYGYTF
TRBV6-5	13	CASRLYRDQKAFF
TRBV30	13	CAWNSGSNEKLFF
TRBV6-2/TRBV6-3	19	CASSYPGQGFFLRGTEAFF
TRBV5-1	17	CASSSTLGTPNTGELFF
TRBV7-9	12	CATSGGNLEAFF